Presented here are 16 T cell receptor beta chains from one specimen sequenced in a study of shared clonotypes between healthy human individuals. Assay used: immunoSEQ multiplex PCR; TCRdb lists only in-frame clones, some missing. The data show some 680,000 clones, with around three quarters seen just once and 1.5% to 2% held by the top ten. Material for sequencing was memory CD4+ T cells sorted from blood. Subset here: CD45RA-negative fraction. Every receptor here comes from a woman aged 25 to 39 in good health.

This sequence joins TRBV4-2 and TRBJ2-2, with TRBD2 identical over 13 bases. The length of the CDR3 is 19 residues. CDR1 and CDR2 from the germline V gene are LGHNA and YNFKEQ. J lost 1 base, V lost 3 bases, and 8 bases had no gene match. CDR3 sequence reads: CASSHGLAGVPGNTGELFF. In DNA form, the CDR3 reads TGTGCCAGCAGCCACGGACTAGCGGGAGTCCCCGGGAACACCGGGGAGCTGTTTTTT.

The genes are TRBV28 and TRBJ1-5; weak D call: TRBD1 (6 bases). V shed 6 bases and J shed 7 bases, with 16 bases lying between them. The V gene's germline CDR1 is MDHEN and CDR2 SYDVKM. The CDR3 contains 14 residues. CDR3 loop: CASRLSTGLQPQHF. The CDR3 nucleotides read TGTGCCAGCAGGCTTTCTACAGGGTTGCAGCCCCAGCATTTT.

Comments on this clone: Within the sample, other DNA sequences also encode this same CDR3. CDR3: CASSLDGQETQYF. As DNA, the CDR3 is TGTGCCAGCAGCTTGGACGGCCAAGAGACCCAGTACTTC. The V and J genes are TRBV5-5 and TRBJ2-5, with D unresolved. V gave up 0 bases and J gave up 1 base, with 4 bases separating them. The CDR3 runs to 13 residues. Germline CDR1 and CDR2: SGHKS and YYEKEE (reference sequence).

This clone was seen a handful of times. This chain links TRBV27 with TRBJ2-1; TRBD2 matches 8 bases. V lost 3 bases to trimming and J lost 9 bases; unmatched junction nucleotides: 10. This CDR3 is built from 15 residues. Germline assignment: CDR1 MNHEY and CDR2 SMNVEV (reference sequence). The DNA for the CDR3 is TGTGCCAGCAGTTTGGCGGGAGGCAGTCTTATTGAGCAGTTCTTC. Protein product: CASSLAGGSLIEQFF.

The CDR3, as DNA: TGTGCCACTGGGACACTCTCTGGGGCCAACGTCCTGACTTTC. The encoded protein is CATGTLSGANVLTF. This chain uses TRBV19 with TRBJ2-6, with D tentatively TRBD1 (6 bases). The V and J ends lost 10 bases and 0 bases respectively, with 10 bases between them. The length of the CDR3 is 14 residues. Germline CDR1 and CDR2: LNHDA and SQIVND (reference sequence).

The chain recombines TRBV2 with TRBJ2-1; 12 bases map to TRBD2. Germline CDR1 SNHLY, CDR2 FYNNEI. The junction had 11 bases not matched to a gene; V was cut back by 4 bases and J by 4 bases. The CDR3 has 18 residues. CDR3 DNA: TGTGCCAGCAGTGGGGGACTAGCGGGTTCTCGGATGTACAATGAGCAGTTCTTC. Amino acid sequence: CASSGGLAGSRMYNEQFF. The full variable domain, its missing parts supplied by reference TRBV2 and TRBJ2-1, is EPEVTQTPSHQVTQMGQEVILRCVPISNHLYFYWYRQILGQKVEFLVSFYNNEISEKSEIFDDQFSVERPDGSNFTLKIRSTKLEDSAMYFCASSGGLAGSRMYNEQFFGPGTRLTVL.

This clone was observed a few times. The rearrangement uses TRBV28 and TRBJ1-2; the D is unclear. The CDR3 totals 13 residues. Trimming left V 6 bases short and J 4 bases short, with 12 bases between. Germline V CDR1 and CDR2: MDHEN, SYDVKM. CDR3 nucleotides: TGTGCCAGCAGAAGGGAGATTCGCTATGGCTACACCTTC. Translation gives CASRREIRYGYTF.

The chain carries TRBV27 and TRBJ1-5; D remains unclear. Germline CDR1 reads MNHEY; CDR2 reads SMNVEV (reference sequence). V gave up 3 bases and J gave up 2 bases, with 14 bases separating them. This CDR3 comprises 16 residues. The CDR3 protein is CASSFTSKRGNQPQHF. The CDR3 nucleotides read TGTGCCAGCAGTTTTACATCCAAAAGGGGCAATCAGCCCCAGCATTTT.

CDR3 loop: CASSSSYGRSGQGVYEQYF. CDR3 DNA sequence: TGTGCCAGTAGTAGCAGTTATGGTCGCAGTGGACAGGGGGTCTACGAGCAGTACTTC. The chain recombines TRBV19 with TRBJ2-7; 10 bases agree with TRBD1. The CDR3 covers 19 residues. J was trimmed by 3 bases and V by 4 bases; bases with no gene match: 18. Looked up from germline, CDR1 is LNHDA and CDR2 is SQIVND (reference sequence).

On this clone itself: This likely came from a read error, as a far larger clone is one base away. V gene TRBV5-1 combines with J gene TRBJ2-3; D is unresolved. The CDR3 runs 16 residues. V gave up 0 bases and J gave up 6 bases, with 17 bases separating them. The germline V gene encodes CDR1 SGHRS and CDR2 YFSETQ. The CDR3 nucleotides read TGCGCCAGCAGCTTGGAGCCGCTCAATTCCCTGGATACGCAGTATTTT. Its protein product is CASSLEPLNSLDTQYF.

V is TRBV28 and J is TRBJ2-2; 8 bases map to TRBD1. The CDR3 length is 14 residues. J gave up 7 bases and V 6 bases, and 7 bases lay outside the gene matches. Germline CDR1 MDHEN, CDR2 SYDVKM. The CDR3 coding sequence is TGTGCCAGCAGAGGACAGGGTCGGTACGGGGAGCTGTTTTTT. Translation: CASRGQGRYGELFF.

The J gene is TRBJ2-1, the V gene TRBV19; 10 bases agree with TRBD2. V gave up 7 bases and J gave up 4 bases; unmatched junction bases: 7. Germline values: CDR1 LNHDA, CDR2 SQIVND (reference sequence). The CDR3 runs to 15 residues. The CDR3 reads CASMSLAGAYNEQFF. The CDR3 region has the DNA TGTGCCAGTATGTCCCTAGCGGGAGCTTACAATGAGCAGTTCTTC.

This rearrangement joins TRBV6-1 to TRBJ1-4, with D possibly TRBD1 on 5 matching bases. Trimming pared 6 bases from V and 4 bases from J, leaving 12 bases between. Germline CDR1 reads MNHNS; CDR2 reads SASEGT. This CDR3 contains 14 residues. CDR3 protein: CASSRVSGNEKLFF. The CDR3 DNA reads as TGTGCCAGCAGCAGGGTCTCGGGTAATGAAAAACTGTTTTTT.

The chain uses TRBV6-1 and TRBJ2-1; D is unclear. The CDR3 extends over 14 amino acids. Per germline, CDR1 MNHNS and CDR2 SASEGT. The V end was cut by 8 bases, the J end by 2 bases, with 13 bases between. As DNA, the CDR3 is TGTGCCAGCGTACCGGGCGGAACCTACAATGAGCAGTTCTTC. Translating it yields CASVPGGTYNEQFF.

The rearrangement uses TRBV5-1 and TRBJ2-1; D is uncertain. This CDR3 region has 15 residues. V lost 0 bases, J lost 6 bases, and 13 bases lay in between. Germline CDR1 SGHRS, CDR2 YFSETQ. CDR3 residues: CASSLGRVELNEQFF. In DNA form, the CDR3 reads TGCGCCAGCAGCTTGGGGCGTGTGGAACTCAATGAGCAGTTCTTC.

This chain joins TRBV12-5 and TRBJ2-1, with D unclear. This CDR3 has 13 residues. Germline V CDR1 and CDR2: LGHNT, FRNRAP. V lost 5 bases, J lost 3 bases, and 8 bases lay in between. The CDR3 loop is CASGLTFYNEQFF. For the CDR3, the DNA is TGTGCTAGTGGTCTGACTTTCTACAATGAGCAGTTCTTC.